The 32 T cell receptor beta chains in this list originate from one sample, sequenced in a study of T cells in Graves' hyperthyroidism and ophthalmopathy. From RNA transcripts, TCR beta CDR3 regions were amplified. Primed by the HTBI set, a first-round RT-PCR was run on the TCR CDR3. Each CDR3 protein gets one entry after TCRdb re-called the multiplex PCR reads with MiXCR. Of about 250,000 distinct CDR3 sequences listed, about 20% are singletons. The sample taken for sequencing was blood. These receptors all stem from a man aged 30 to 45 with Graves' ophthalmopathy.

Many counts were recorded for this clonotype. The CDR3 DNA reads TGTGCCAGCAGTTACTCGATGATAGATTCCCCCACAGATACGCAGTATTTT. Translated: CASSYSMIDSPTDTQYF. The chain joins TRBV6-6 to TRBJ2-3; D uncertain. This CDR3 has 17 amino acids. Germline CDR1 MNHNY, CDR2 SVGAGI (reference sequence). V lost 0 bases and J 2 bases, leaving 15 bases between the germline ends.

This clonotype was seen more than once but under ten times. The chain employs TRBV28 and TRBJ2-1; no clear D gene. The CDR3 length is 10 residues. Trimming took 7 bases from V and 7 from J, leaving 5 bases between them. In germline, CDR1 is MDHEN, CDR2 SYDVKM. The CDR3 sequence is CASIGNEQFF. The CDR3 nucleotides are TGTGCCAGCATCGGGAATGAGCAGTTCTTC.

This chain connects TRBV6-1 to TRBJ2-7; tentative D call: TRBD1 (6 bases). The V and J ends lost 6 bases and 0 bases respectively, with 15 bases between them. The CDR3 length is 15 residues. From germline, CDR1 is MNHNS and CDR2 SASEGT. CDR3 sequence reads: CASRTGHRSSYEQYF. The CDR3 nucleotides read TGTGCCAGCAGAACGGGACACCGGAGCTCCTACGAGCAGTACTTC.

This clonotype has a count of ten or more. V is TRBV7-8 and J is TRBJ2-3; 7 positions match TRBD2. V gave up 4 bases and J gave up 2 bases; unmatched junction bases: 6. Germline-derived CDR1 and CDR2 are SGHVS and FQNEAQ. The CDR3 covers 15 residues. CDR3: CASSSGRGDTDTQYF. In DNA form, the CDR3 reads TGTGCCAGCAGCTCCGGACGGGGGGACACAGATACGCAGTATTTT.

The gene calls are TRBV7-9 and TRBJ1-5; D remains ambiguous. The CDR3 has 14 amino acids. Germline-derived CDR1 and CDR2 are SEHNR and FQNEAQ (reference sequence). The V end was cut by 5 bases, the J end by 3 bases, with 11 bases between. The CDR3 coding sequence is TGTGCCAGCAGCCCCAAAGGGCCCAATCAGCCCCAGCATTTT. Translated: CASSPKGPNQPQHF.

This rearrangement joins TRBV29-1 to TRBJ2-7; 9 bases are shared with TRBD1. The V and J ends lost 6 bases and 2 bases, in that order; junction bases with no gene match: 8. The germline CDR1 and CDR2 sequences are SQVTM and ANQGSEA. The CDR3 covers 14 residues. The chain's CDR3 is CSVGRDRDPYEQYF. The DNA for the CDR3 is TGCAGCGTCGGTCGGGACAGGGACCCCTACGAGCAGTACTTC.

The table lists this clonotype with many counts. This chain joins TRBV7-8 and TRBJ2-3; 10 bases are a match to TRBD2. This CDR3 spans 15 amino acids. Germline V gives CDR1 SGHVS, CDR2 FQNEAQ. V shed 5 bases, J shed 8 bases, and the junction held 10 bases outside the gene matches. CDR3 bases: TGTGCCAGCAGCCCTCTAGCGGGAGAAAGGGTTACGCAGTATTTT. Translated, it gives CASSPLAGERVTQYF.

With regard to this clonotype: A read error may produce the germline difference seen at one junction end. The chain recombines TRBV20-1 with TRBJ1-4; TRBD1 matches at 10 bases. The CDR3 runs 13 residues. The germline V gene has CDR1 DFQATT and CDR2 SNEGSKA (reference sequence). The CDR3 loop reads CSAQTGGTEKLSF. In DNA, the CDR3 is TGCAGTGCTCAGACAGGGGGCACAGAAAAACTGTCTTTT.

This clonotype was counted at least ten times. The chain joins TRBV5-1 to TRBJ2-1; tentative D call: TRBD2 (6 bases). The CDR3 runs 14 residues. V was trimmed by 1 base and J by 9 bases, leaving 14 bases between them. Germline V gene data show CDR1 as SGHRS and CDR2 as YFSETQ. Here the CDR3 DNA reads TGCGCCAGCAGCTTGTGGCTAGCGTCGGGTGAGCAGTTCTTC. Encoded protein: CASSLWLASGEQFF.

This clonotype was seen many times. V usage is TRBV5-1 and J usage is TRBJ1-1; D is undetermined. Germline loops: CDR1 SGHRS, CDR2 YFSETQ. V was shortened by 0 bases and J by 3 bases, with 12 bases between the two germline ends. CDR3 size: 15 residues. The DNA of the CDR3 is TGCGCCAGCAGCTTGGCCGGCAGGAGGGACACTGAAGCTTTCTTT. Its protein is CASSLAGRRDTEAFF. Combining the CDR3 with reference TRBV5-1 and TRBJ1-1 gives the whole variable domain KAGVTQTPRYLIKTRGQQVTLSCSPISGHRSVSWYQQTPGQGLQFLFEYFSETQRNKGNFPGRFSGRQFSNSRSEMNVSTLELGDSALYLCASSLAGRRDTEAFFGQGTRLTVV.

Ten or more counts support this clonotype. The genes are TRBV7-6 and TRBJ2-7; maybe TRBD1 (6 bases). The V and J ends lost 0 bases and 2 bases respectively, with 17 bases between them. Germline CDR1 reads SGHVS; CDR2 reads FNYEAQ. The CDR3 spans 17 residues. For the CDR3, the DNA is TGTGCCAGCAGCTTAGCCCTTACCAGGGGAATGCCCTACGAGCAGTACTTC. Amino acids: CASSLALTRGMPYEQYF. Together with reference TRBV7-6 and TRBJ2-7, the CDR3 gives the full variable domain: GAGVSQSPRYKVTKRGQDVALRCDPISGHVSLYWYRQALGQGPEFLTYFNYEAQQDKSGLPNDRFSAERPEGSISTLTIQRTEQRDSAMYRCASSLALTRGMPYEQYFGPGTRLTVT.

In its sample, this clonotype was seen a few times. The V gene is TRBV12-5, the J gene TRBJ2-4, with unresolved D. V lost 1 base and J 4 bases, leaving 8 bases between the germline ends. From germline, CDR1 is LGHNT and CDR2 FRNRAP. The CDR3 is 14 amino acids. The CDR3 protein is CASGLGQEKNIQYF. CDR3 sequence (DNA): TGTGCTAGTGGTTTGGGGCAGGAGAAAAACATTCAGTACTTC.

This clonotype has a count of ten or more. J is TRBJ2-3 and V is TRBV5-1; D gene unclear. In germline, CDR1 is SGHRS, CDR2 YFSETQ. CDR3 size: 15 residues. V gave up 5 bases and J gave up 0 bases, with 13 bases separating them. This chain's CDR3 is CASRGYDGSTDTQYF. Here the CDR3 DNA reads TGCGCCAGCAGGGGGTACGACGGAAGCACAGATACGCAGTATTTT.

This clonotype was picked up a small number of times. This chain links TRBV7-9 with TRBJ1-6; D gene unclear. CDR1 and CDR2 from the germline V gene are SEHNR and FQNEAQ (reference sequence). The CDR3 length is 15 residues. V was cut by 2 bases and J by 10 bases, with 15 bases left in between. CDR3 DNA: TGTGCCAGCAGCTTAAGCTTATGGGGTGGGTCACCCCTCCACTTT. Its protein is CASSLSLWGGSPLHF.

This clonotype has only a few counts. V usage is TRBV2 and J usage is TRBJ1-1; TRBD1 might be the D (5 bases). The CDR3 is 15 amino acids. Looked up from germline, CDR1 is SNHLY and CDR2 is FYNNEI. The V end lost 6 bases, the J end lost 0 bases, and 14 bases lay between the germline ends. The CDR3 DNA follows: TGTGCCAGCAGACTCCAGGGTGGCATGAACACTGAAGCTTTCTTT. It codes for CASRLQGGMNTEAFF.

There are a few counts of this clonotype. This chain joins TRBV27 and TRBJ1-5; TRBD1 matches 10 bases. With V trimmed by 4 bases and J by 5 bases, 5 bases remained unmatched. Germline CDR1 is MNHEY and CDR2 is SMNVEV (reference sequence). The CDR3 contains 15 residues. Here the CDR3 DNA reads TGTGCCAGCAGTTACATTGGACAGGGGGATCAGCCCCAGCATTTT. It yields the protein CASSYIGQGDQPQHF.

This clonotype was found many times. V is TRBV11-3 and J is TRBJ2-7, with TRBD2 matching 7 bases. Germline CDR1 reads SGHNT; CDR2 reads YENEEA. V lost 3 bases, J lost 5 bases, and 7 bases stayed unmatched. The CDR3 totals 14 residues. The CDR3 bases are TGTGCCAGCAGCTTGGCGACTAGCTTGAACGAGCAGTACTTC. Protein product: CASSLATSLNEQYF. Drawing the rest from reference TRBV11-3 and TRBJ2-7, the complete variable domain is EAGVVQSPRYKIIEKKQPVAFWCNPISGHNTLYWYLQNLGQGPELLIRYENEEAVDDSQLPKDRFSAERLKGVDSTLKIQPAELGDSAVYLCASSLATSLNEQYFGPGTRLTVT.

This clonotype was found a few times. The chain uses TRBV2 and TRBJ1-4, with D maybe TRBD1 (6 bases). The CDR3 is 13 residues long. V was pared by 10 bases and J by 3 bases, with 12 bases between. Looked up from germline, CDR1 is SNHLY and CDR2 is FYNNEI. CDR3 loop: CAIRGQPNEKLFF. The CDR3 DNA reads TGTGCCATACGCGGACAGCCTAATGAAAAACTGTTTTTT.

There are many counts of this clonotype. The rearrangement links TRBV5-1 to TRBJ1-1; 11 bases match TRBD1. Unmatched junction bases numbered 13, after V lost 2 bases and J lost 1 base. There are 19 residues in the CDR3. From germline, CDR1 is SGHRS and CDR2 YFSETQ. The CDR3 loop reads CASSLGMGQGDWRNTEAFF. DNA for the CDR3: TGCGCCAGCAGCTTAGGGATGGGACAGGGGGATTGGAGGAACACTGAAGCTTTCTTT.

This clonotype was picked up many times. The chain has TRBV2 and TRBJ2-1; 12 bases map to TRBD2. This CDR3 comprises 14 residues. Germline V gene lookup returns CDR1 SNHLY and CDR2 FYNNEI. Losses at the gene ends were 8 bases for V and 5 bases for J; bases not matched to a gene: 4. The CDR3 is CASETSGSNNEQFF. The CDR3 region has the DNA TGTGCCAGCGAGACTAGCGGGAGTAACAATGAGCAGTTCTTC.

Points on this clonotype: Compared with germline, one end of the junction differs, possibly owing to a read error. For the CDR3, the DNA is TGTGCCAGTAGTATCGATTCGGGGGCCGGGGAGCTATTTTTT. It yields the protein CASSIDSGAGELFF. V gene TRBV19 combines with J gene TRBJ2-2; D tentatively reads TRBD1 or TRBD2 (6 bases each). The length of the CDR3 is 14 residues. Germline V gene sequence: CDR1 LNHDA, CDR2 SQIVND (reference sequence).

This chain connects TRBV19 to TRBJ2-7; a possible D gene is TRBD2 (5 bases). Germline V gene lookup returns CDR1 LNHDA and CDR2 SQIVND (reference sequence). The CDR3 runs 14 residues. V lost 6 bases and J lost 7, with 19 bases in between. As DNA, the CDR3 is TGTGCCAGTAGCCACACTAGTAAAGAATGGGAGCAGTACTTC. Its translation is CASSHTSKEWEQYF.

This clonotype came up a few times. The chain has TRBV20-1 and TRBJ1-5, with TRBD1 as a possible D gene (5 bases). Trimming shortened V by 3 bases and J by 0 bases, and 12 bases separated the two germline ends. This CDR3 region has 15 residues. The germline V gene encodes CDR1 DFQATT and CDR2 SNEGSKA (reference sequence). Here the CDR3 reads CSASLGGGSNQPQHF. The CDR3 DNA sequence: TGCAGTGCTAGTTTGGGGGGGGGTAGCAATCAGCCCCAGCATTTT.

This clonotype was counted a few times. The rearrangement joins TRBV3-1 to TRBJ2-3; TRBD2 aligns across 11 bases. V dropped 9 bases and J dropped 8; count of bases not matched to a gene: 10. Germline loops: CDR1 LGHDT, CDR2 YNNKEL (reference sequence). The CDR3 sequence is 14 residues long. This chain's CDR3 is CASGVLAGEGTQYF. The CDR3 nucleotides are TGTGCCAGTGGGGTACTAGCGGGAGAAGGTACGCAGTATTTT.

This chain links TRBV14 with TRBJ2-1; 7 bases are a match to TRBD2. The CDR3 loop spans 14 amino acids. The germline V gene has CDR1 SGHDN and CDR2 FVKESK. With V trimmed by 3 bases and J by 8 bases, 7 bases remained unmatched. Here the CDR3 reads CASSHKRDTDEQFF. The CDR3 coding sequence is TGTGCCAGCAGCCACAAGCGGGATACGGATGAGCAGTTCTTC.

This clonotype was seen repeatedly, ten times or more. This chain links TRBV28 with TRBJ1-1, with 7 positions matching TRBD1. The CDR3 has 15 residues. Germline trimming cut 6 bases from V and 0 bases from J; bases unmatched to any gene: 7. The germline V gene encodes CDR1 MDHEN and CDR2 SYDVKM. The DNA of the CDR3 is TGTGCCAGCAGGATGGCCAGGGGGTTGAACACTGAAGCTTTCTTT. Translated: CASRMARGLNTEAFF.

This clonotype was counted between two and nine times. This rearrangement joins TRBV12-3 or TRBV12-4 to TRBJ2-5; a possible D gene is TRBD1 (5 bases). Trimming took 8 bases from V and 2 from J, leaving 15 bases between them. The CDR3 is made up of 14 amino acids. CDR3 in DNA: TGTGCCAGCTCCCGTGGCACAGGACAAGAGACCCAGTACTTC. Translation gives CASSRGTGQETQYF.

V usage is TRBV5-4 and J usage is TRBJ2-7, with 9 bases aligning to TRBD2. In germline, CDR1 is SGHNT, CDR2 YYREEE (reference sequence). V lost 0 bases to trimming and J lost 1 base; unmatched junction nucleotides: 11. CDR3 length: 18 amino acids. For the CDR3, the DNA is TGTGCCAGCAGCTTGGGGCTAGCGGGAACTGCCCTATCCTACGAGCAGTACTTC. Translating it yields CASSLGLAGTALSYEQYF. Based on the CDR3 plus reference TRBV5-4 and TRBJ2-7, the full variable domain is ETGVTQSPTHLIKTRGQQVTLRCSSQSGHNTVSWYQQALGQGPQFIFQYYREEENGRGNFPPRFSGLQFPNYSSELNVNALELDDSALYLCASSLGLAGTALSYEQYFGPGTRLTVT.

This clonotype was counted a few times. The CDR3 loop is CASSSPGTSALDTQYF. The CDR3 DNA sequence: TGTGCCAGCAGTTCCCCCGGGACTAGCGCTCTAGATACGCAGTATTTT. V is TRBV27 and J is TRBJ2-3; TRBD2 matches 10 bases. After removal of 4 bases from V and 5 bases from J, the junction contained 9 bases not matched to a gene. This CDR3 is 16 amino acids long. From germline, CDR1 is MNHEY and CDR2 SMNVEV (reference sequence).

This clonotype was observed a handful of times. The chain joins TRBV5-1 to TRBJ2-7; no definite D call. The CDR3 is 16 amino acids. CDR1 and CDR2 from the germline V gene are SGHRS and YFSETQ. The V end was cut by 0 bases, the J end by 0 bases, with 13 bases between. CDR3: CASSLAAKKGSYEQYF. CDR3 DNA sequence: TGCGCCAGCAGCTTGGCCGCCAAAAAGGGCTCCTACGAGCAGTACTTC.

This clonotype was seen at least ten times. The chain couples TRBV18 to TRBJ2-7, with TRBD2 identical over 9 bases. The CDR3 has 13 residues. Germline values: CDR1 KGHSH, CDR2 LQKENI. V shed 8 bases and J 2 bases; nucleotides not matched to a gene: 4. This CDR3 reads CASGPSGAYEQYF. The CDR3 DNA is TGTGCCAGCGGGCCTAGCGGGGCCTACGAGCAGTACTTC.

The rearrangement links TRBV7-9 to TRBJ1-5; D ambiguous. The CDR3 runs to 12 residues. CDR1 is SEHNR, CDR2 FQNEAQ, per germline (reference sequence). Trimming took 4 bases from V and 7 from J, leaving 8 bases between them. CDR3 nucleotides: TGTGCCAGCAGCTCCCTGGGGCAGCCCCAGCATTTT. Protein: CASSSLGQPQHF.